Presented here are 21 T cell receptor beta chains from one specimen sequenced in a study of T cells in localized non-small cell lung cancer. This table comes from immunoSEQ multiplex PCR, and its TCRdb copy is limited to in-frame clones, with some not included. The top ten clones hold about 24% of a sample with roughly 15,000 clones, more than 75% of them seen once. The starting material was peripheral blood, obtained before any cancer treatment. The receptors here all came from a male donor aged 60 or over with stage I lung adenocarcinoma.

The chain is built from TRBV2 and TRBJ2-2; tentatively, D is TRBD2 (5 bases). The CDR3 has 14 amino acids. Germline values: CDR1 SNHLY, CDR2 FYNNEI. Trimming took off 6 bases at V and 5 bases at J, with 13 bases between the two ends. The DNA of the CDR3 is TGTGCCAGCAGCCCCGGGGTAGGAACCGGGGAGCTGTTTTTT. This encodes CASSPGVGTGELFF.

The rearrangement joins TRBV19 to TRBJ1-2; TRBD1 is a possible D gene (5 bases). Deletions cut 4 bases from V and 6 bases from J, with 12 bases between. Germline V gives CDR1 LNHDA, CDR2 SQIVND (reference sequence). CDR3 length: 13 residues. The CDR3 here is CASSTGTRDGYTF. The CDR3 bases are TGTGCCAGTAGTACCGGGACCCGGGATGGCTACACCTTC.

The chain carries TRBV2 and TRBJ1-5; 7 bases are a match to TRBD1. This CDR3 has 14 amino acids. The germline CDR1 and CDR2 sequences are SNHLY and FYNNEI. Trimming removed 2 bases from V and 5 bases from J; junction bases left unmatched: 3. Here the CDR3 reads CASSESTGDQPQHF. The CDR3 DNA reads TGTGCCAGCAGTGAATCAACAGGGGATCAGCCCCAGCATTTT.

Here the CDR3 DNA reads TGTGCCAGTAGTACGCGGGGCTACGAGCAGTACTTC. Translation gives CASSTRGYEQYF. J is TRBJ2-7 and V is TRBV19; tentatively, D is TRBD2 (6 bases). V lost 4 bases, J lost 3 bases, and 7 bases lay in between. CDR1 is LNHDA and CDR2 is SQIVND in the germline V gene (reference sequence). CDR3 size: 12 residues. The whole variable domain, remainder taken from reference TRBV19 and TRBJ2-7, is DGGITQSPKYLFRKEGQNVTLSCEQNLNHDAMYWYRQDPGQGLRLIYYSQIVNDFQKGDIAEGYSVSREKKESFPLTVTSAQKNPTAFYLCASSTRGYEQYFGPGTRLTVT.

This clone was seen a single time. The chain employs TRBV7-6 and TRBJ2-1, with D unclear. The CDR3 has 14 residues. CDR1 and CDR2 from the germline V gene are SGHVS and FNYEAQ. With 5 bases removed from V and 1 base from J, the gap between germline ends came to 9 bases. CDR3 bases: TGTGCCAGCAGCCTCTCCGGGTCCTACAATGAGCAGTTCTTC. The encoded protein is CASSLSGSYNEQFF. Variable domain in full (rest from reference TRBV7-6 and TRBJ2-1): GAGVSQSPRYKVTKRGQDVALRCDPISGHVSLYWYRQALGQGPEFLTYFNYEAQQDKSGLPNDRFSAERPEGSISTLTIQRTEQRDSAMYRCASSLSGSYNEQFFGPGTRLTVL.

J is TRBJ1-1 and V is TRBV4-1, with TRBD1 as a possible D gene (5 bases). The ends were cut back, 1 base at V and 6 bases at J, with 18 bases in the middle. The CDR3 is 16 amino acids. CDR1 and CDR2 from the germline V gene are MGHRA and YSYEKL. CDR3: CASSQVGFGGSAEAFF. CDR3 nucleotides: TGCGCCAGCAGCCAAGTCGGGTTTGGGGGAAGCGCTGAAGCTTTCTTT.

This chain uses TRBV27 with TRBJ2-1; 9 nucleotides agree with TRBD2. V shed 6 bases, J shed 9 bases, and the junction held 6 bases outside the gene matches. Germline CDR1 and CDR2: MNHEY and SMNVEV (reference sequence). This CDR3 has 13 residues. The CDR3 DNA reads TGTGCCAGCAGGCCCCTTAGCGGGAGTGAGCAGTTCTTC. This sequence encodes CASRPLSGSEQFF.

The V call is TRBV5-4, the J call TRBJ2-5, with 7 nucleotides matching TRBD2. The V and J ends lost 0 bases and 5 bases, in that order; junction bases with no gene match: 7. The CDR3 covers 15 residues. From germline, CDR1 is SGHNT and CDR2 YYREEE (reference sequence). The CDR3 region is CASSLDGRTGETQYF. The DNA of the CDR3 is TGTGCCAGCAGCTTGGACGGGAGGACGGGTGAGACCCAGTACTTC.

The chain recombines TRBV5-4 with TRBJ1-3; no clear D gene. This CDR3 comprises 14 residues. The germline V gene encodes CDR1 SGHNT and CDR2 YYREEE (reference sequence). V dropped 4 bases and J dropped 4 bases, with 12 bases sitting between them. This CDR3 is CASSPGLAGNTIYF. Here the CDR3 DNA reads TGTGCCAGCAGCCCCGGGTTAGCGGGAAACACCATATATTTT.

The count of this clone is one. The chain joins TRBV7-9 to TRBJ2-2, with D unclear. This CDR3 has 16 residues. Trimming shortened V by 0 bases and J by 6 bases, and 14 bases separated the two germline ends. Germline assignment: CDR1 SEHNR and CDR2 FQNEAQ (reference sequence). The CDR3 spells CASSLARSKVSGELFF. The CDR3 DNA sequence: TGTGCCAGCAGCTTAGCGCGTAGTAAGGTTTCCGGGGAGCTGTTTTTT.

V gene TRBV29-1 combines with J gene TRBJ1-1; 7 nucleotides align to TRBD1. CDR1 is SQVTM, CDR2 ANQGSEA, per germline. The CDR3 totals 13 residues. The CDR3 DNA is TGCAGTGTTAACCCCGTAGGGACAGATGAAGCTTTCTTT. It codes for CSVNPVGTDEAFF. Filled out from reference TRBV29-1 and TRBJ1-1, the complete variable domain reads SAVISQKPSRDICQRGTSLTIQCQVDSQVTMMFWYRQQPGQSLTLIATANQGSEATYESGFVIDKFPISRPNLTFSTLTVSNMSPEDSSIYLCSVNPVGTDEAFFGQGTRLTVV.

V gene TRBV4-3 combines with J gene TRBJ1-1; D is undetermined. Per germline, CDR1 LGHNA and CDR2 YSLEER. This CDR3 has 17 amino acids. V lost 4 bases and J lost 0, with 18 bases in between. The CDR3 nucleotides read TGCGCCAGCAGCCTTCAGCTGGGTAAGACAATGAACACTGAAGCTTTCTTT. Translating gives CASSLQLGKTMNTEAFF.

The chain employs TRBV14 and TRBJ2-7, with D possibly matching TRBD1 (6 bases). Between the trimmed V and J ends, which lost 6 bases and 3 bases, there was a span of 18 bases. Germline V gene sequence: CDR1 SGHDN, CDR2 FVKESK. The CDR3 spans 15 residues. The CDR3 region is CASSTTMTGGYEQYF. The CDR3 DNA reads TGTGCCAGCAGTACTACTATGACAGGCGGCTACGAGCAGTACTTC.

The chain has TRBV28 and TRBJ1-5; TRBD1 agrees at 9 bases. The CDR3 is 15 residues long. Trimming at V came to 7 bases and at J to 4 bases, leaving 8 bases not matched to a gene. Germline CDR1 and CDR2: MDHEN and SYDVKM. CDR3 sequence: CASTTAGTGNQPQHF. The CDR3 nucleotides read TGTGCCAGCACCACCGCCGGGACAGGGAATCAGCCCCAGCATTTT.

The chain uses TRBV28 and TRBJ2-5, with 8 nucleotides matching TRBD1. This CDR3 comprises 14 residues. The junction had 4 bases not matched to a gene; V was cut back by 5 bases and J by 2 bases. Germline lookup yields CDR1 MDHEN and CDR2 SYDVKM. Here the CDR3 reads CASSPRQGQETQYF. CDR3 in DNA: TGTGCCAGCAGTCCCCGACAGGGGCAAGAGACCCAGTACTTC.

V gene TRBV7-8 combines with J gene TRBJ1-2, with a tentative D call TRBD1 (6 bases). In germline, CDR1 is SGHVS, CDR2 FQNEAQ. V was clipped by 1 base and J by 6 bases, with 18 bases between them. The CDR3 is 16 residues long. The CDR3 bases are TGTGCCAGCAGCTTAGAGGGAGGGGGGGCGTCGGATGGCTACACCTTC. Amino acids: CASSLEGGGASDGYTF.

This chain links TRBV18 with TRBJ2-7; 7 bases match TRBD1. The germline CDR1 and CDR2 sequences are KGHSH and LQKENI. The V and J ends lost 4 bases and 2 bases, in that order; junction bases with no gene match: 2. The CDR3 has 13 residues. CDR3 loop: CASSRGTAYEQYF. In DNA form, the CDR3 reads TGTGCCAGCTCACGAGGGACAGCCTACGAGCAGTACTTC.

V and J are TRBV11-2 and TRBJ1-6, with D possibly TRBD1 on 5 matching bases. The germline V gene has CDR1 SGHAT and CDR2 FQNNGV. With 1 base removed from V and 10 bases from J, the gap between germline ends came to 17 bases. The CDR3 is made up of 16 amino acids. The chain's CDR3 is CASSLGPGTLESPLHF. CDR3 coding DNA: TGTGCCAGCAGCTTAGGCCCCGGGACTCTGGAATCACCCCTCCACTTT.

The table lists this clone with a few counts. This chain joins TRBV6-1 and TRBJ1-6, with TRBD1 as a possible D gene (5 bases). The CDR3 is made up of 14 amino acids. The V gene lost 2 bases and the J gene lost 10 bases, with 12 bases spanning the gap. CDR1 and CDR2 from the germline V gene are MNHNS and SASEGT. CDR3 residues: CASSEIRGRSPLHF. The CDR3 region has the DNA TGTGCCAGCAGTGAAATAAGGGGAAGGTCACCCCTCCACTTT.

This chain connects TRBV7-9 to TRBJ1-2; possibly TRBD1 for D (5 bases). The germline V and J ends were trimmed by 5 bases and 4 bases, with 11 bases remaining between them. Germline V gene data show CDR1 as SEHNR and CDR2 as FQNEAQ (reference sequence). There are 13 residues in the CDR3. The CDR3 DNA reads TGTGCCAGCAGCCCAGACAGAATCTATGGCTACACCTTC. It encodes CASSPDRIYGYTF.

In this sample, this clone turned up once. The chain recombines TRBV4-2 with TRBJ2-1, with D possibly TRBD2 on 7 matching bases. V shed 4 bases and J shed 5 bases, with 24 bases lying between them. This CDR3 is built from 18 residues. CDR1 is LGHNA, CDR2 YNFKEQ, per germline. The CDR3 spells CASSPERLARQEDNEQFF. CDR3 coding DNA: TGTGCCAGCAGCCCCGAACGACTAGCTAGACAGGAAGACAATGAGCAGTTCTTC.